One and the same sample provided the 14 T cell receptor beta chains below, sequenced in a study of T cell responses to AZD1222 COVID-19 vaccine. Sequencing was performed with immunoSEQ multiplex PCR; in TCRdb, only in-frame clones are kept and a portion is missing. The table has about 96,000 clones, about 90% seen once; the top ten hold 4% to 6%. This material consisted of peripheral blood, taken on day 0 of MenACWY control vaccination. These receptors originate from an adult in good health.

The chain employs TRBV18 and TRBJ1-4, with D possibly being TRBD1 (6 bases). Germline V gene data show CDR1 as KGHSH and CDR2 as LQKENI. The CDR3 has 15 residues. V lost 6 bases and J 3 bases, leaving 14 bases between the germline ends. CDR3 nucleotides: TGTGCCAGCTCCCAGGGAGGACAGCCTAATGAAAAACTGTTTTTT. Protein: CASSQGGQPNEKLFF.

This clone has just a few counts. The chain employs TRBV4-2 and TRBJ2-7, with a possible D match to TRBD1 (6 bases). The V gene's germline CDR1 is LGHNA and CDR2 YNFKEQ. Trimming pared 0 bases from V and 3 bases from J, leaving 12 bases between. The CDR3 totals 15 residues. CDR3 nucleotides: TGTGCCAGCAGCCAAGATCTGGGGACATACTACGAGCAGTACTTC. This sequence encodes CASSQDLGTYYEQYF.

J is TRBJ1-3 and V is TRBV14; a possible D gene is TRBD1 (5 bases). V was trimmed by 1 base and J by 3 bases, leaving 10 bases between them. This CDR3 region has 15 residues. The germline V gene encodes CDR1 SGHDN and CDR2 FVKESK. The CDR3, as DNA: TGTGCCAGCAGCCAAGCAGGGCCGTATGGAAACACCATATATTTT. It codes for CASSQAGPYGNTIYF.

This rearrangement joins TRBV28 to TRBJ1-6; 8 nucleotides align to TRBD1. CDR3 length equals 14 residues. Germline V gene data show CDR1 as MDHEN and CDR2 as SYDVKM. V was pared by 6 bases and J by 7 bases, with 5 bases of the junction left unmatched. The CDR3 spells CASREDRGNSPLHF. The CDR3 bases are TGTGCCAGCAGAGAAGACAGGGGCAATTCACCCCTCCACTTT.

CDR3 DNA: TGTGCCACCAGTGATGCCGGCCGGACCCAGTACTTC. It codes for CATSDAGRTQYF. V is TRBV24-1 and J is TRBJ2-5; D is ambiguous. V lost 3 bases and J 7 bases, leaving 8 bases between the germline ends. CDR1 is KGHDR and CDR2 is SFDVKD in the germline V gene. This CDR3 contains 12 residues.

J is TRBJ2-5 and V is TRBV29-1; a weak D match, TRBD2 (6 bases). The V and J ends lost 3 bases and 5 bases respectively, with 10 bases between them. The CDR3 contains 12 residues. The germline V gene has CDR1 SQVTM and CDR2 ANQGSEA. In DNA, the CDR3 is TGCAGCGTTGATTCGGGAGTGGAGACCCAGTACTTC. It is translated as CSVDSGVETQYF.

The genes are TRBV7-9 and TRBJ2-3, with 13 bases matching TRBD2. The CDR3 consists of 18 residues. The J segment lost 2 bases and the V segment lost 3 bases, leaving 8 bases of the junction unmatched. Looked up from germline, CDR1 is SEHNR and CDR2 is FQNEAQ (reference sequence). The DNA for the CDR3 is TGTGCCAGCAGCTTCGGACTAGCGGGAGTACAAGCCACAGATACGCAGTATTTT. Encoded protein: CASSFGLAGVQATDTQYF.

As DNA, the CDR3 is TGTGCCAGCAGTTCGGGAGTCGATACCGTCTCTGGGGCCAACGTCCTGACTTTC. It is translated as CASSSGVDTVSGANVLTF. This chain uses TRBV6-2 or TRBV6-3 with TRBJ2-6; D may be TRBD2 (6 bases). This CDR3 region has 18 residues. Looked up from germline, CDR1 is MNHEY and CDR2 is SVGEGT. V gave up 4 bases and J gave up 0 bases, with 16 bases separating them.

This sequence joins TRBV28 and TRBJ1-2; no firm D call. The CDR3 is 13 residues long. Germline V gives CDR1 MDHEN, CDR2 SYDVKM. Trimming stripped 6 bases from V and 2 bases from J, with 10 bases between. The CDR3 reads CASRGPPNYGYTF. CDR3 coding DNA: TGTGCCAGCAGAGGACCGCCAAACTATGGCTACACCTTC.

The chain uses TRBV29-1 and TRBJ1-1, with 9 bases lining up with TRBD1. The CDR3 spans 13 residues. CDR1 SQVTM and CDR2 ANQGSEA come from the germline V gene. V gave up 6 bases and J gave up 4 bases; unmatched junction bases: 6. CDR3 loop: CSVQGQGSTEAFF. In DNA form, the CDR3 reads TGCAGCGTCCAGGGACAGGGTTCCACTGAAGCTTTCTTT.

The V gene is TRBV13, the J gene TRBJ2-3; D is undetermined. The V gene lost 5 bases and the J gene lost 2 bases, with 2 bases spanning the gap. CDR3 size: 11 residues. Germline V gene lookup returns CDR1 PRHDT and CDR2 FYEKMQ (reference sequence). CDR3 sequence: CASSITDTQYF. As DNA, the CDR3 is TGTGCCAGCAGCATCACAGATACGCAGTATTTT.

This chain uses TRBV28 with TRBJ1-1; 7 nucleotides match TRBD1. CDR1 is MDHEN and CDR2 is SYDVKM in the germline V gene. V shed 4 bases, J shed 5 bases, and the junction held 4 bases outside the gene matches. The CDR3 loop spans 13 amino acids. The CDR3 is CASSWTGKTEAFF. DNA of the CDR3: TGTGCCAGCAGTTGGACAGGAAAGACTGAAGCTTTCTTT.

This sequence joins TRBV5-1 and TRBJ2-1, with 13 bases aligning to TRBD2. CDR1 and CDR2 from the germline V gene are SGHRS and YFSETQ. The ends lost 6 bases at V and 10 bases at J; junction bases unmatched: 4. The CDR3 contains 13 residues. The CDR3 DNA reads as TGCGCCAGCAAACTAGCGGGAGGGACAGAGCAGTTCTTC. Translation gives CASKLAGGTEQFF.

The rearrangement links TRBV29-1 to TRBJ2-3, with 10 bases matching TRBD2. This CDR3 is 15 amino acids long. Germline assignment: CDR1 SQVTM and CDR2 ANQGSEA. The J segment lost 6 bases and the V segment lost 3 bases, leaving 9 bases of the junction unmatched. The CDR3 protein is CSVDGRASGSDTQYF. CDR3 DNA sequence: TGCAGCGTTGACGGCAGGGCTAGCGGGAGCGATACGCAGTATTTT.